Each of the 7 T cell receptor beta chains below was sequenced from the same sample in a study of regulatory T cells in long-lasting Graves disease (dated by TCRdb to the early 2020s). Libraries were made using multiplex PCR. Instrument used: Illumina HiSeq 4000. CDR3 regions were amplified by Arm-PCR with iRepertoire HTBI primers to construct TCR beta libraries. The raw public reads went through TCRdb reprocessing: fastp at Q25, MiXCR clone calling, in-frame beta chains kept. Duplicate CDR3 protein sequences are folded into a single record with the most common DNA and genes. The sample table shows around 400,000 distinct CDR3 sequences, and approximately 23% are seen once. Of the sample, around 30% falls within the top ten clones. The time point label, as the study defines it: persistent/refractory GD, antithyroid drugs over 5 years with positive TRAb. RNA was extracted from PBMCs in TRIzol for both TCR sequencing and RNA sequencing.

The sequencing here drew on peripheral blood mononuclear cells (PBMCs), taken when the disease was refractory, from a patient treated with antithyroid drugs. The receptors come from a middle-aged woman with Graves disease. Donor details come from another sample of the same person, matched by shared clones.

This clonotype came up many times. The DNA of the CDR3 is TGTGCCAGCAGCCGTCCCGGAATCCGAGGCTCCTACAATGAGCAGTTCTTC. Encoded protein: CASSRPGIRGSYNEQFF. V gene TRBV12-3 or TRBV12-4 combines with J gene TRBJ2-1; D is uncertain. With 6 bases removed from V and 0 bases from J, the gap between germline ends came to 18 bases. The CDR3 covers 17 residues.

In this sample, this clonotype turned up a few times. The chain recombines TRBV5-1 with TRBJ2-2; 7 bases map to TRBD2. V trimming: 0 bases; J trimming: 5 bases; junction bases outside the gene matches: 7. Germline CDR1 reads SGHRS; CDR2 reads YFSETQ. The CDR3 is 16 amino acids. The CDR3 loop is CASSLDAGVRTGELFF. CDR3 in DNA: TGCGCCAGCAGCTTGGACGCGGGAGTGCGGACCGGGGAGCTGTTTTTT.

The CDR3 DNA follows: TGTGCCAGCAACAAGGGGACAGGGGCCTACGAGCAGTACTTC. It is translated as CASNKGTGAYEQYF. The rearrangement uses TRBV5-6 and TRBJ2-7; 10 bases agree with TRBD1. The CDR3 contains 14 residues. Germline loops: CDR1 SGHDT, CDR2 YYEEEE. J was trimmed by 2 bases and V by 6 bases; bases with no gene match: 5.

The chain is built from TRBV28 and TRBJ2-5, with 10 bases fitting TRBD1. Germline CDR1 and CDR2: MDHEN and SYDVKM. The CDR3 totals 17 residues. V trimming: 4 bases; J trimming: 5 bases; junction bases outside the gene matches: 13. CDR3 sequence reads: CASSSSVGTGARETQYF. In DNA, the CDR3 is TGTGCCAGCAGTTCCTCCGTCGGGACAGGGGCTAGGGAGACCCAGTACTTC.

This CDR3 reads CASSLPPPQTGSQFF. In DNA, the CDR3 is TGTGCCAGCAGTTTACCTCCACCCCAAACAGGGTCGCAGTTCTTC. V gene TRBV27 combines with J gene TRBJ2-1, with TRBD1 as a possible D gene (6 bases). Trimming took 2 bases from V and 12 from J, leaving 20 bases between them. The CDR3 is made up of 15 amino acids. Germline V gives CDR1 MNHEY, CDR2 SMNVEV (reference sequence).

This clonotype was seen ten or more times. The chain joins TRBV2 to TRBJ1-2; D remains ambiguous. The V gene lost 6 bases and the J gene lost 0 bases, with 14 bases spanning the gap. The CDR3 covers 15 residues. Germline lookup yields CDR1 SNHLY and CDR2 FYNNEI. The CDR3 region has the DNA TGTGCCAGCAGAGAGTTGGGAAGATCTAACTATGGCTACACCTTC. It specifies CASRELGRSNYGYTF.

There are many counts of this clonotype. The gene calls are TRBV2 and TRBJ2-5, with a tentative D call TRBD2 (5 bases). Looked up from germline, CDR1 is SNHLY and CDR2 is FYNNEI. V was trimmed by 5 bases and J by 5 bases, leaving 15 bases between them. The CDR3 loop spans 14 amino acids. CDR3 nucleotide sequence: TGTGCCAGCAGTTTTCTAGGAGGTTCGGAGACCCAGTACTTC. Amino acid sequence: CASSFLGGSETQYF.